This T cell receptor (beta chain) was identified in a study of cytomegalovirus exposure and HLA in healthy donors. A note on this clone: Its antigen is currently unknown.

General study results and limits: A later analysis linked a missense DCLRE1C variant to TCR beta V- and J-gene trimming. CMV antigen specificity was confirmed in vitro for a few CMV-associated chains.

The CDR3 is 16 amino acids. Germline CDR1 MNHEY, CDR2 SMNVEV (reference sequence). Trimming took 7 bases from V and 8 from J; bases not matched to a gene: 12. PCR employed 60 Vbeta and 13 Jbeta primers. TCRdb's copy holds only in-frame clones and misses some; the assay was immunoSEQ multiplex PCR. The sample lists 200,000 to 250,000 clones, about four fifths occurring once. This receptor was taken from a young man in good health and CMV-seronegative. The chain carries TRBV27 and TRBJ1-6; 9 bases match TRBD1. Sequencing was carried out using PBMCs. The CDR3 DNA sequence: TGTGCCAGCAAGACCACTACAGGGGGCCGTCATTCACCCCTCCACTTT. It encodes CASKTTTGGRHSPLHF.